The T cell receptor (beta chain) under discussion was sequenced for a study of T-cell reconstitution after alpha-beta-depleted transplantation in children. This sample's TCRbeta library carried unique molecular identifier barcodes. TCRdb analysed the PCR reads with MiXCR anew, one entry per CDR3 protein. The table records 250,000 to 400,000 distinct CDR3 sequences, approximately 20% of them present only once. This clonotype was detected many times. This sequence originates from a male patient between 10 and 17 years old who had a stem cell transplant for acute lymphoblastic leukemia, so the T cells may come from the graft donor. Sequences were derived from PBMCs, mostly from graft donor cells, sampled 180 days after TCRalphabeta/CD19-depleted stem cell transplant.

The CDR3 coding sequence is TGCAGTGCTACGGACAGGCCGAACTACGAGCAGTACTTC. Protein sequence: CSATDRPNYEQYF. This chain uses TRBV20-1 with TRBJ2-7, with TRBD1 matching over 7 bases. The CDR3 is made up of 13 amino acids. Trimming cost V 4 bases and J 3 bases; bases outside gene matches: 6. Germline CDR1 reads DFQATT; CDR2 reads SNEGSKA (reference sequence).